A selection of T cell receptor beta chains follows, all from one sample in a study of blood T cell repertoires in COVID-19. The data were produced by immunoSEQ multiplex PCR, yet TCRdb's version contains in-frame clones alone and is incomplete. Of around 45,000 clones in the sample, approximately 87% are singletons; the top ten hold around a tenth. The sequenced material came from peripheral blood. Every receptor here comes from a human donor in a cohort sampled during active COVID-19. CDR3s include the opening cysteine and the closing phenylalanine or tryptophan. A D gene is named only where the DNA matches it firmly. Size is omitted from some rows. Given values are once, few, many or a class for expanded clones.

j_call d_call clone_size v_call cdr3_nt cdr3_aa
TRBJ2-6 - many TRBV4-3 TGCGCCAGCAGCCAAGATGCGGGCTCTGGGGCCAACGTCCTGACTTTC CASSQDAGSGANVLTF
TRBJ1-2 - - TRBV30 TGTGCCTGGAGTTGGACTGGTGGCTACACCTTC CAWSWTGGYTF
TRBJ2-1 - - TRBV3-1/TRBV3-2 TGTGCCAGCAGCCAAGGACGTAGCGGCGAGCAGTTCTTC CASSQGRSGEQFF
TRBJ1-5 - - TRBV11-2 TGTGCCAGCAGCTTATACCAGAATCAGCCCCAGCATTTT CASSLYQNQPQHF
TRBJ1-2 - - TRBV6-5 TGTGCCAGCAGTTCGGAAGGAGAAGACTATGGCTACACCTTC CASSSEGEDYGYTF
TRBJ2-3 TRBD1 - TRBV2 TGTGCCAGCAGTGAAACACAGACACAGGGGCATACGCAGTATTTT CASSETQTQGHTQYF
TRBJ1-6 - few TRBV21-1 TGTGCCAGCAGCAACTATTGCAAAAGCTCCTATAATTCACCCCTCCACTTT CASSNYCKSSYNSPLHF
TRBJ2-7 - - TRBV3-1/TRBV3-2 TGTGCCAGCAGCCGGGACTCGACTCTTGTCCCCCTTTACTACGAGCAGTACTTC CASSRDSTLVPLYYEQYF
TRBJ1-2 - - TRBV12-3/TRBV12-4 TGTGCCAGCAGTTCTTTGGGGGGTGATGGCTACACCTTC CASSSLGGDGYTF
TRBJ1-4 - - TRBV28 TGTGCCAGCAGTTCTCCAGGGCAAACTAATGAAAAACTGTTTTTT CASSSPGQTNEKLFF
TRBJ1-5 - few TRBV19 TGTGCCAGTACTTCAGGGTTCATACAGCCCCAGCATTTT CASTSGFIQPQHF
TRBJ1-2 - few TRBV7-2 TGTGCCAGCAGCCCCGACAGGTCTTATGGCTACACCTTC CASSPDRSYGYTF
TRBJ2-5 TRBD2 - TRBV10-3 TGTGCCATCCAGACTAGCGGGGGACCGCAAGAGACCCAGTACTTC CAIQTSGGPQETQYF
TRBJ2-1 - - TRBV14 TGTGCCAGCAGCCAAGATCCCAGCTCCTACAATGAGCAGTTCTTC CASSQDPSSYNEQFF
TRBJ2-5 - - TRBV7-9 TGTGCCAGCAGCTTAGCTCTAGCTGGGGAGACCCAGTACTTC CASSLALAGETQYF
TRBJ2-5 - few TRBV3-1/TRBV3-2 TGTGCCAGCAGCCAAGCTGGGACTTCGGAGACCCAGTACTTC CASSQAGTSETQYF